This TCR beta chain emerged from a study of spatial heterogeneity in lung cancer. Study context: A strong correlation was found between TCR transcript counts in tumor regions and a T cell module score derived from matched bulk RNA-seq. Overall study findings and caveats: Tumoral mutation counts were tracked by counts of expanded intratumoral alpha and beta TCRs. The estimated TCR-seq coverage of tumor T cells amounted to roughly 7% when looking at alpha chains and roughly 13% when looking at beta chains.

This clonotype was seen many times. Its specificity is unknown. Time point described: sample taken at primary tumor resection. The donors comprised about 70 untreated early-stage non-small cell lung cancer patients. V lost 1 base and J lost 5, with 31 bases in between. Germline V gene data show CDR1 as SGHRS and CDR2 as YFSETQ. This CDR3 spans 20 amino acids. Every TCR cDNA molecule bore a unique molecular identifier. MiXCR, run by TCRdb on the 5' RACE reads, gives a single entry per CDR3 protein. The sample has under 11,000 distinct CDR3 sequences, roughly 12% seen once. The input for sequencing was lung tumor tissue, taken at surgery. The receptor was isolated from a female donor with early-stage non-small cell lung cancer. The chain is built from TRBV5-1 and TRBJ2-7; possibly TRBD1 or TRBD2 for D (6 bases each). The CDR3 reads CASSLRGARYAGRIINEQYF. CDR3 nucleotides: TGCGCCAGCAGCTTGAGGGGGGCCCGCTATGCGGGGAGGATAATCAACGAGCAGTACTTC.